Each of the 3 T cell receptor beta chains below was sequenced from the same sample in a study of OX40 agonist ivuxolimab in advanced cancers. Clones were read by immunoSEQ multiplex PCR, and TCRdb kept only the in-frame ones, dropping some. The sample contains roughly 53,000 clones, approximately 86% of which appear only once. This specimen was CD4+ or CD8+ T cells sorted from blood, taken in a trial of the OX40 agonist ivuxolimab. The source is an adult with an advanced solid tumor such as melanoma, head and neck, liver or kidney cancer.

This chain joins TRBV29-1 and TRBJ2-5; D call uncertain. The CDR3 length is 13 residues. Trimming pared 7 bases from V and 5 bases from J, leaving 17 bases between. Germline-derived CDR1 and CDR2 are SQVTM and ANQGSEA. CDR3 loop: CSGQTRGMETQYF. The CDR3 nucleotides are TGCAGCGGTCAGACCCGTGGGATGGAGACCCAGTACTTC. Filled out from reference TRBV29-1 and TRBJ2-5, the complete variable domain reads SAVISQKPSRDICQRGTSLTIQCQVDSQVTMMFWYRQQPGQSLTLIATANQGSEATYESGFVIDKFPISRPNLTFSTLTVSNMSPEDSSIYLCSGQTRGMETQYFGPGTRLLVL.

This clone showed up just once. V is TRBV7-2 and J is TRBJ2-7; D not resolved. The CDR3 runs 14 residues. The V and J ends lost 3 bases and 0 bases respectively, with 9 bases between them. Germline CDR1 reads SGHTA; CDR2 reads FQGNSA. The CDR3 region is CASSLALVSYEQYF. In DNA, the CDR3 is TGTGCCAGCAGCTTGGCTCTTGTCTCCTACGAGCAGTACTTC. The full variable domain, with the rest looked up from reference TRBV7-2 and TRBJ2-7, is GAGVSQSPSNKVTEKGKDVELRCDPISGHTALYWYRQSLGQGLEFLIYFQGNSAPDKSGLPSDRFSAERTGGSVSTLTIQRTQQEDSAVYLCASSLALVSYEQYFGPGTRLTVT.

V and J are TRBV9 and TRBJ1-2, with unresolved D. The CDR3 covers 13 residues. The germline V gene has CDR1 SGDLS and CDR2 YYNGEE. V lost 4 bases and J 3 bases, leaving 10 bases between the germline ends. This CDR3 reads CASSSLPDYGYTF. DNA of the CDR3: TGTGCCAGCAGCTCGCTGCCCGACTATGGCTACACCTTC.